The text below deals with one TCR beta chain. Recruitment covered over 20 US areas and drew participants whose ages spanned about 18 to 100 years. The sample comes from a study of blood T cell repertoires in COVID-19. Measured with immunoSEQ multiplex PCR; TCRdb has only the in-frame clones, and not every one. The profile covers hundreds of thousands of clones, with roughly 85% appearing a single time and about 5% taken by the ten largest. The CDR3 loop spans 16 amino acids. The germline V gene encodes CDR1 SGHRS and CDR2 YFSETQ. V gave up 0 bases and J gave up 4 bases, with 14 bases separating them. The clonotype was recovered from a man aged 35-49 years who had been exposed to COVID-19. The V gene is TRBV5-1, the J gene TRBJ2-1; D may be TRBD2 (6 bases). Sequenced input: PBMCs or T cells enriched from blood (not recorded which). In DNA form, the CDR3 reads TGCGCCAGCAGCTTGGCCAGAGCGGGCCCGTACAATGAGCAGTTCTTC. Protein product: CASSLARAGPYNEQFF.